One sample yielded the 27 T cell receptor beta chains listed below, sequenced in a study of identical twins. In TCRdb, the 5' RACE reads were re-called with MiXCR into one record per CDR3 protein. This sample has about 340,000 distinct CDR3 sequences; about 12% occur once, and the top ten carry around 6.9%. This same sample was also part of a study on yellow fever vaccine responses in identical twins.

Sequencing input: CD8+ T cells sorted from blood. Receptor source: a woman between 18 and 30 years old in good health.

In this sample, this clonotype turned up a few times. J is TRBJ1-1 and V is TRBV6-1; D is possibly TRBD1 (5 bases). The CDR3 is made up of 13 amino acids. V lost 6 bases and J lost 1, with 9 bases in between. Per the germline V gene, CDR1 is MNHNS and CDR2 is SASEGT. The DNA of the CDR3 is TGTGCCAGCAGCGCGGGGGAGAACACTGAAGCTTTCTTT. Its protein product is CASSAGENTEAFF.

The sample holds many counts of this clonotype. The CDR3 is CASSLEGNIQYF. The CDR3 nucleotides are TGTGCCAGCAGCTTAGAAGGAAACATTCAGTACTTC. The chain carries TRBV7-8 and TRBJ2-4, with unresolved D. CDR1 is SGHVS, CDR2 FQNEAQ, per germline. The CDR3 length is 12 residues. Between the trimmed V and J ends, which lost 1 base and 6 bases, there was a span of 4 bases.

This clonotype was recorded many times. V usage is TRBV7-9 and J usage is TRBJ2-3, with D unclear. The CDR3 spans 14 residues. Per germline, CDR1 SEHNR and CDR2 FQNEAQ (reference sequence). V dropped 1 base and J dropped 1 base, with 6 bases sitting between them. The CDR3 reads CASSLVDGTDTQYF. The CDR3 DNA sequence: TGTGCCAGCAGCTTAGTGGATGGCACAGATACGCAGTATTTT.

This clonotype was observed at least ten times. The rearrangement links TRBV29-1 to TRBJ2-1; 7 positions agree with TRBD2. This CDR3 contains 11 residues. CDR1 and CDR2 (germline): SQVTM, ANQGSEA. Trimming cost V 7 bases and J 8 bases; bases outside gene matches: 5. CDR3 loop: CSAETSYEQFF. CDR3 coding DNA: TGCAGCGCCGAGACTAGCTATGAGCAGTTCTTC.

The V and J genes are TRBV11-2 and TRBJ2-3, with D possibly TRBD1 on 6 matching bases. V lost 7 bases and J lost 6, with 17 bases in between. This CDR3 spans 14 amino acids. Germline CDR1 SGHAT, CDR2 FQNNGV. The CDR3 protein is CASTPPYREDTQYF. The CDR3 DNA reads TGTGCCAGCACCCCACCTTACAGGGAGGATACGCAGTATTTT.

This clonotype showed up many times. The rearrangement links TRBV5-5 to TRBJ2-7; D is unclear. With 0 bases removed from V and 0 bases from J, the gap between germline ends came to 13 bases. CDR3 length: 16 residues. Germline values: CDR1 SGHKS, CDR2 YYEKEE (reference sequence). In nucleotides, the CDR3 is TGTGCCAGCAGCTTGGATCCGACTTACAGCTCCTACGAGCAGTACTTC. Translation: CASSLDPTYSSYEQYF.

This clonotype occurred many times. The CDR3 bases are TGTGCCAGCAGTACATTAGGGCAGCCCCAGCATTTT. Protein product: CASSTLGQPQHF. The V and J genes are TRBV27 and TRBJ1-5, with D unclear. Germline CDR1 reads MNHEY; CDR2 reads SMNVEV (reference sequence). This CDR3 is 12 amino acids long. Trimming took off 5 bases at V and 7 bases at J, with 9 bases between the two ends.

The chain employs TRBV12-3 or TRBV12-4 and TRBJ2-7; D remains unclear. The CDR3 is 14 residues long. Between the trimmed V and J ends, which lost 5 bases and 1 base, there was a span of 12 bases. This CDR3 is CASSPPYGSYEQYF. The CDR3 coding sequence is TGTGCCAGCAGTCCCCCATATGGATCCTACGAGCAGTACTTC.

The chain has TRBV7-9 and TRBJ1-1, with D maybe TRBD1 (5 bases). The CDR3 is made up of 15 amino acids. The V gene lost 0 bases and the J gene lost 4 bases, with 12 bases spanning the gap. CDR1 and CDR2 from the germline V gene are SEHNR and FQNEAQ (reference sequence). The DNA of the CDR3 is TGTGCCAGCAGCTTAGCGCCAGGGAGAAGCACTGAAGCTTTCTTT. The encoded protein is CASSLAPGRSTEAFF.

The chain combines TRBV12-3 or TRBV12-4 with TRBJ2-2; maybe TRBD1 (6 bases). Trimming removed 6 bases from V and 5 bases from J, with 13 bases in between. This CDR3 is built from 14 residues. CDR3 bases: TGTGCCAGCAGCAAACGCAGGGGAACCGGGGAGCTGTTTTTT. It translates to CASSKRRGTGELFF.

The sample holds a few counts of this clonotype. The chain joins TRBV27 to TRBJ1-1; 7 bases are shared with TRBD1. V gave up 5 bases and J gave up 0 bases; unmatched junction bases: 9. There are 16 residues in the CDR3. Per germline, CDR1 MNHEY and CDR2 SMNVEV (reference sequence). The CDR3 protein is CASSPWTGSMNTEAFF. CDR3 DNA sequence: TGTGCCAGCAGTCCGTGGACAGGATCCATGAACACTGAAGCTTTCTTT.

This clonotype came up many times. The chain joins TRBV12-3 or TRBV12-4 to TRBJ2-7; 9 nucleotides align to TRBD1. Unmatched junction bases numbered 12, after V lost 6 bases and J lost 6 bases. The CDR3 loop spans 15 amino acids. CDR3 DNA: TGTGCCAGCAGCCTCGGGGGGACAGGGCCTAGCGAGCAGTACGTC. Its protein is CASSLGGTGPSEQYV.

This clonotype was recorded a few times. The V call is TRBV2, the J call TRBJ2-5; TRBD2 agrees at 7 bases. V lost 10 bases and J lost 1; bases outside the gene matches: 9. CDR3 size: 14 residues. The germline CDR1 and CDR2 sequences are SNHLY and FYNNEI. The CDR3 loop reads CATMRLAAQETQYF. The CDR3 DNA sequence: TGTGCCACCATGAGACTAGCAGCCCAAGAGACCCAGTACTTC.

The table lists this clonotype with many counts. This rearrangement joins TRBV4-1 to TRBJ2-2, with D tentatively TRBD1 (5 bases). V shed 4 bases and J shed 0 bases, with 12 bases lying between them. This CDR3 has 16 amino acids. The germline gives CDR1 MGHRA, CDR2 YSYEKL. CDR3 bases: TGCGCCAGCAGCCTCCAGGGATGGCCGAACACCGGGGAGCTGTTTTTT. Its translation: CASSLQGWPNTGELFF.

In DNA, the CDR3 is TGTGCCAGCAGCTTAGTATCGGGCTATACAGATACGCAGTATTTT. Amino acid sequence: CASSLVSGYTDTQYF. The gene calls are TRBV7-8 and TRBJ2-3; D call uncertain. V was pared by 1 base and J by 3 bases, with 11 bases between. The germline V gene has CDR1 SGHVS and CDR2 FQNEAQ. This CDR3 spans 15 amino acids.

This clonotype showed up just a few times. The chain employs TRBV4-1 and TRBJ2-1; TRBD2 might be the D (7 bases). Per germline, CDR1 MGHRA and CDR2 YSYEKL. V lost 5 bases, J lost 6 bases, and 20 bases lay in between. The CDR3 sequence is 16 residues long. The CDR3 sequence is CASSYPIGGASNEQFF. In DNA form, the CDR3 reads TGCGCCAGCAGCTACCCAATTGGGGGGGCGTCCAATGAGCAGTTCTTC.

This rearrangement joins TRBV4-1 to TRBJ2-7; the D is unclear. The CDR3 is 14 residues long. The V end lost 0 bases, the J end lost 4 bases, and 10 bases lay between the germline ends. The V gene's germline CDR1 is MGHRA and CDR2 YSYEKL. CDR3 in amino acids: CASSQEGTSYEQYV. CDR3 sequence (DNA): TGCGCCAGCAGCCAAGAAGGTACGAGTTACGAGCAGTACGTC.

This clonotype was found a few times. The rearrangement joins TRBV4-1 to TRBJ1-2; the match to TRBD1 covers 7 bases. This CDR3 has 14 amino acids. The germline gives CDR1 MGHRA, CDR2 YSYEKL. J lost 8 bases, V lost 2 bases, and 8 bases had no gene match. The CDR3 spells CASSQSRDRRGYTF. CDR3 DNA sequence: TGCGCCAGCAGCCAAAGCCGGGACAGACGCGGCTACACCTTC.

V and J are TRBV6-6 and TRBJ2-5; the D gene could be TRBD1 or TRBD2 (5 bases each). CDR3 length: 12 amino acids. V was cut by 7 bases and J by 4 bases, with 10 bases left in between. The germline gives CDR1 MNHNY, CDR2 SVGAGI (reference sequence). The CDR3 region is CASTTGRETQYF. The CDR3 coding sequence is TGTGCCAGCACGACGGGGCGAGAGACCCAGTACTTC.

This clonotype was detected a few times. The genes are TRBV7-9 and TRBJ2-7; D possibly matches TRBD1 or TRBD2 (6 bases each). The CDR3 runs 17 residues. Germline CDR1 reads SEHNR; CDR2 reads FQNEAQ (reference sequence). Trimming removed 1 base from V and 5 bases from J, with 21 bases in between. The CDR3 reads CASSLEDGGMGADEQYF. CDR3 in DNA: TGTGCCAGCAGCTTAGAAGACGGCGGGATGGGGGCCGACGAGCAGTACTTC. The variable domain in full, with the rest retrieved from reference TRBV7-9 and TRBJ2-7, is DTGVSQNPRHKITKRGQNVTFRCDPISEHNRLYWYRQTLGQGPEFLTYFQNEAQLEKSRLLSDRFSAERPKGSFSTLEIQRTEQGDSAMYLCASSLEDGGMGADEQYFGPGTRLTVT.

The chain is built from TRBV20-1 and TRBJ2-7; 13 nucleotides align to TRBD2. This CDR3 has 16 amino acids. J was trimmed by 2 bases and V by 6 bases; bases with no gene match: 10. CDR1 DFQATT and CDR2 SNEGSKA come from the germline V gene (reference sequence). The CDR3 DNA is TGCAGTGCCGAGGGACTAGCGGGGACCGGGACCTACGAGCAGTACGTC. Translating gives CSAEGLAGTGTYEQYV.

This clonotype was seen only a few times. The J gene is TRBJ2-7, the V gene TRBV5-6; D is perhaps TRBD1 (5 bases). The CDR3 runs to 16 residues. V gave up 1 base and J gave up 0 bases, with 14 bases separating them. Germline V lookup: CDR1 SGHDT, CDR2 YYEEEE. CDR3 amino acids: CASSLMGPISSYEQYF. The CDR3 region has the DNA TGTGCCAGCAGCTTGATGGGGCCAATAAGCTCCTACGAGCAGTACTTC.

The chain joins TRBV20-1 to TRBJ2-1, with D possibly TRBD2 on 6 matching bases. CDR1 and CDR2 from the germline V gene are DFQATT and SNEGSKA (reference sequence). This CDR3 region has 12 residues. Trimming cost V 4 bases and J 10 bases, with 14 bases left between them. The CDR3 loop is CSATSGSREQFF. The CDR3 DNA reads as TGCAGTGCTACTTCCGGGAGCCGGGAGCAGTTCTTC.

This clonotype was recorded many times. This chain's CDR3 is CSVEESGGNYEQYF. DNA for the CDR3: TGCAGCGTTGAAGAGTCCGGCGGGAACTACGAGCAGTACTTC. The chain couples TRBV29-1 to TRBJ2-7, with D perhaps TRBD2 (6 bases). The germline V gene has CDR1 SQVTM and CDR2 ANQGSEA. The CDR3 spans 14 residues. V was clipped by 0 bases and J by 3 bases, with 12 bases between them.

This chain joins TRBV4-1 and TRBJ2-5; perhaps TRBD1 as D (6 bases). Germline V gene lookup returns CDR1 MGHRA and CDR2 YSYEKL. V was pared by 2 bases and J by 1 base, with 11 bases between. There are 15 residues in the CDR3. CDR3 protein: CASSQRRDTQETQYF. CDR3 coding DNA: TGCGCCAGCAGCCAACGCCGGGACACCCAAGAGACCCAGTACTTC.

This clonotype was detected a few times. V gene TRBV5-1 combines with J gene TRBJ2-3, with D tentatively TRBD1 or TRBD2 (5 bases each). This CDR3 region has 15 residues. Trimming pared 0 bases from V and 5 bases from J, leaving 13 bases between. Per germline, CDR1 SGHRS and CDR2 YFSETQ. The CDR3 nucleotides read TGCGCCAGCAGCTTGGGGTTAGGGGACCAAGATACGCAGTATTTT. Encoded protein: CASSLGLGDQDTQYF.

With regard to this clonotype: This may stem from a read error, because a much larger clone lies one nucleotide away. V is TRBV5-1 and J is TRBJ1-4, with D unresolved. V shed 4 bases and J shed 0 bases, with 13 bases lying between them. Germline CDR1 is SGHRS and CDR2 is YFSETQ. CDR3 length equals 16 residues. CDR3 sequence: CASSIRLWSTNEKLFF. CDR3 DNA: TGCGCCAGCAGCATCAGGCTCTGGTCAACTAATGAAAAACTGTTTTTT.